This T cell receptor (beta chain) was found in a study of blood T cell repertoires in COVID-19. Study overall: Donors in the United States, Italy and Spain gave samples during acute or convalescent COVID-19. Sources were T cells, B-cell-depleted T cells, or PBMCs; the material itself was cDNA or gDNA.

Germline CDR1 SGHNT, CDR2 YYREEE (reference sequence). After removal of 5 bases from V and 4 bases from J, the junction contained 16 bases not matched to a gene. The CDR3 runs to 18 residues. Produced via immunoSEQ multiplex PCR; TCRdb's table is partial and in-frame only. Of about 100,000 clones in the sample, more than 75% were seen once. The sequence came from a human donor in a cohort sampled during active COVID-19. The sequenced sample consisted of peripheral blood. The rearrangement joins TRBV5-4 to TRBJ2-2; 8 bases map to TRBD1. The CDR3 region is CASSSRDAGQGITGELFF. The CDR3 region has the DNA TGTGCCAGCAGTTCAAGGGACGCTGGACAGGGTATCACCGGGGAGCTGTTTTTT.